One and the same sample provided the 3 T cell receptor beta chains below, sequenced in a study of cytomegalovirus exposure and HLA in healthy donors. TCRdb keeps only in-frame clones here, not all; method: immunoSEQ multiplex PCR. The repertoire holds tens of thousands of clones, with 88% as singletons. Sample: PBMCs. Source of these receptors: a woman aged 25 to 45 in good health and CMV-seronegative.

As DNA, the CDR3 is TGTGCCAGCAGCCGATCACAGGGGGGCTACACCTTC. The encoded protein is CASSRSQGGYTF. The gene calls are TRBV28 and TRBJ1-2, with TRBD1 matching 7 bases. CDR1 is MDHEN and CDR2 is SYDVKM in the germline V gene. This CDR3 has 12 residues. J lost 8 bases, V lost 6 bases, and 6 bases had no gene match.

This clone was observed a single time. The chain has TRBV7-9 and TRBJ2-7, with D tentatively TRBD2 (7 bases). Deletions cut 5 bases from V and 7 bases from J, with 15 bases between. Germline V gives CDR1 SEHNR, CDR2 FQNEAQ (reference sequence). The CDR3 extends over 13 amino acids. In DNA form, the CDR3 reads TGTGCCAGCAGCACAGGCGGGGGCAGGGAGCAGTACTTC. This codes for CASSTGGGREQYF.

CDR3 sequence reads: CSATLSDEQYF. The DNA for the CDR3 is TGCAGTGCTACCTTAAGCGACGAGCAGTACTTC. The gene calls are TRBV20-1 and TRBJ2-7; D call uncertain. Germline assignment: CDR1 DFQATT and CDR2 SNEGSKA (reference sequence). The V end was cut by 4 bases, the J end by 5 bases, with 9 bases between. The CDR3 spans 11 residues.